This T cell receptor (beta chain) stems from a study of blood T cells in healthy people across ages. A sample-barcoded 5' primer and a J-beta primer mix were used in a second PCR of about 7 to 12 cycles. TCRdb used MiXCR to reprocess the 5' RACE reads, holding one entry per CDR3 protein. The table includes about 1.6 million distinct CDR3 sequences, roughly a third detected once. Healthy Caucasian individuals from Russia aged about 6 to 95 were enrolled as donors. The total RNA that was extracted per sample amounted to at least 6 micrograms. The ends lost 4 bases at V and 3 bases at J; junction bases unmatched: 6. The CDR3 extends over 16 amino acids. Looked up from germline, CDR1 is MNHNS and CDR2 is SASEGT.

J is TRBJ2-7 and V is TRBV6-1, with TRBD2 matching 13 bases. The TCR originated in a woman aged 25-40 years in good health. Sequences were obtained from blood. CDR3 sequence: CASSVWTSGGLYEQYF. CDR3 bases: TGTGCCAGCAGTGTCTGGACTAGCGGGGGCCTCTACGAGCAGTACTTC.